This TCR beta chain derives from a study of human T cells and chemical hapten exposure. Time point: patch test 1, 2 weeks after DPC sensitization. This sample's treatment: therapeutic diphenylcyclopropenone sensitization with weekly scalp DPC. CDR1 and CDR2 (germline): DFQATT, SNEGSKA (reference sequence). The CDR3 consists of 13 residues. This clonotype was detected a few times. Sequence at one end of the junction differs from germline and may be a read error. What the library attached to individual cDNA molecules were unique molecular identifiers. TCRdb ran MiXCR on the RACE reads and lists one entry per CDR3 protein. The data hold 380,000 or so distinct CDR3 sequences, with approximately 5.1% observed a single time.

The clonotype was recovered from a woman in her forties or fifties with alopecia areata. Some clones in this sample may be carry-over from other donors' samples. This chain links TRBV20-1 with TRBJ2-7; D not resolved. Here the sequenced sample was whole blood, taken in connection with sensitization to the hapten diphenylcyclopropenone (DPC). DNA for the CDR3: TGCAGTGCTCTAGATCGGGCCTCCCACGAGCAGTACTTC. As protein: CSALDRASHEQYF.